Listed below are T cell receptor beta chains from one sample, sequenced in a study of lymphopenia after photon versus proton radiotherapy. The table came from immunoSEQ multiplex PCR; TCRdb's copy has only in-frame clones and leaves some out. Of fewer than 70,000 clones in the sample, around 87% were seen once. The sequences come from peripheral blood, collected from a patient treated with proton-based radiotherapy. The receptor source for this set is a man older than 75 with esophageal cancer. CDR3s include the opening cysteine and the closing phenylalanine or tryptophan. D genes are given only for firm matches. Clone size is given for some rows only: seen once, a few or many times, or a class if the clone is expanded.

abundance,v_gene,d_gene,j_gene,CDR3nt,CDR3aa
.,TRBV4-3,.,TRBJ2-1,TGCGCCAGCAGCCAAGACCTACGACCGTACAATGAGCAGTTCTTC,CASSQDLRPYNEQFF
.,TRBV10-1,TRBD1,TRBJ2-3,TGCGCCAGCAGTGGGGACAGATCCAACACAGATACGCAGTATTTT,CASSGDRSNTDTQYF
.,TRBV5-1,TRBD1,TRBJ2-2,TGCGCCAGCAGCTCCCCTTCGTACAGGGGAAGTGTCGGCACCGGGGAGCTGTTTTTT,CASSSPSYRGSVGTGELFF
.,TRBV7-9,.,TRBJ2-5,TGTGCCAGCAGCTTTCTATGGGAGCAAGAGACCCAGTACTTC,CASSFLWEQETQYF
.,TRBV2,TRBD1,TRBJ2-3,TGTGCCAGTGGGACAGGGCCCACAGATACGCAGTATTTT,CASGTGPTDTQYF
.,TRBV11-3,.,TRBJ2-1,TGTGCCAGCAGCTTGGACGGGACTTATAATGAGCAGTTCTTC,CASSLDGTYNEQFF
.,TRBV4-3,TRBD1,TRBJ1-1,TGCGCCAGCAGCCAAGAGGCACTCCGGACAGGGAACACTGAAGCTTTCTTT,CASSQEALRTGNTEAFF
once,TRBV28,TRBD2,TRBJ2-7,TGTGCCAGCAGTTTGATTGTGGGAGGGCCCAACGAGCAGTACTTC,CASSLIVGGPNEQYF
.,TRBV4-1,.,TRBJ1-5,TGCGCCAGCAGCCAAGCGGCAGGCAATCAGCCCCAGCATTTT,CASSQAAGNQPQHF
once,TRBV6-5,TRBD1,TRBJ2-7,TGTGCCAGCAGTTACATACAGGGGGAAATTTCTGAGCAGTACTTC,CASSYIQGEISEQYF
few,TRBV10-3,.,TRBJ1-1,TGTGCCTCCCGGACGGTTAGTCCTGAGATGAACACTGAAGCTTTCTTT,CASRTVSPEMNTEAFF
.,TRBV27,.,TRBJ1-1,TGTGCCAGCAGTTTACGTGGGACTGAAGCTTTCTTT,CASSLRGTEAFF
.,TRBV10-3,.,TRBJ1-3,TGTGCCCTCGGCGGGGATGGAAACACCATATATTTT,CALGGDGNTIYF
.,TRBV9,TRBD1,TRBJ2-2,TGTGCCAGCAGCGTAGGGGCTGGGGACAGGCGGAACACCGGGGAGCTGTTTTTT,CASSVGAGDRRNTGELFF
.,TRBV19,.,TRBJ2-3,TGTGCCAGTAGTATGGGCAGGACGGATACGCAGTATTTT,CASSMGRTDTQYF
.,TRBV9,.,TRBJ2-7,TGTGCCAGCAGCGTGGTGGCTGACTCCTACGAGCAGTACTTC,CASSVVADSYEQYF
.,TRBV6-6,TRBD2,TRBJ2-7,TGTGCCAGCAGTGCCCTAGCGGGAGGGCCCTACGAGCAGTACTTC,CASSALAGGPYEQYF
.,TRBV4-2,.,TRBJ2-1,TGTGCCAGCCGTCAAGCGGTAAGGGCGTACAATGAGCAGTTCTTC,CASRQAVRAYNEQFF
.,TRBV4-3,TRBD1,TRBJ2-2,TGCGCCAGCAGCCAGCTCTCCGGGACAGGTACCACCGGGGAGCTGTTTTTT,CASSQLSGTGTTGELFF
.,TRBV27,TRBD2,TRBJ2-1,TGTGCCAGCAGCCCAGGACTAGCGGGACCTTATTACAATGAGCAGTTCTTC,CASSPGLAGPYYNEQFF
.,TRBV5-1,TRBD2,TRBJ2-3,TGCGCCAGCAGCCTAACCCTAGCGGGGGGGCCGAATACGCAGTATTTT,CASSLTLAGGPNTQYF
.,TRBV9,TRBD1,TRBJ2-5,TGTGCCAGCAGCGTAGGGACAGGGGGCAGGGAGACCCAGTACTTC,CASSVGTGGRETQYF
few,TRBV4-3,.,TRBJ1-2,TGCGCCAGCAGCCAAGACAGCCTAAACTATGGCTACACCTTC,CASSQDSLNYGYTF
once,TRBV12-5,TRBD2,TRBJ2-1,TGTGCTAGTGGTTTGGAGCGGGACCCCATCTCCAATGAGCAGTTCTTC,CASGLERDPISNEQFF
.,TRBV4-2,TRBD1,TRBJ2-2,TGTGCCAGCAGCCAAGAGGACAGGGCCACCGGGGAGCTGTTTTTT,CASSQEDRATGELFF
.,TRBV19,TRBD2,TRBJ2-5,TGTGCCAGTAGGAGGTTGGGAGGGTTTGAGGAGACCCAGTACTTC,CASRRLGGFEETQYF
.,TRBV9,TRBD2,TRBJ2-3,TGTGCCAGCAGCGTAGTGAGCGGGGTCACAGATACGCAGTATTTT,CASSVVSGVTDTQYF
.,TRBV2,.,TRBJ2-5,TGTGCCAGCGGTTCGTCTGAGTACCAAGAGACCCAGTACTTC,CASGSSEYQETQYF
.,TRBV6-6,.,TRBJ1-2,TGTGCCAGCAGTTACGACTTTAACTATGGCTACACCTTC,CASSYDFNYGYTF
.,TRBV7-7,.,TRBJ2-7,TGTGCTAGCAGCTTAGGGGTCAGTCCCCCGGGCGAGCAGTACTTC,CASSLGVSPPGEQYF
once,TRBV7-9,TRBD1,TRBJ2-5,TGTGCCAGCAGCCCGCCGACAGGGTTAGGGCAAGAGACCCAGTACTTC,CASSPPTGLGQETQYF
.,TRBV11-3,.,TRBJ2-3,TGTGCCAGCAGCTCCAGGGGAGATACGCAGTATTTT,CASSSRGDTQYF
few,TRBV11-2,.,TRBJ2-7,TGTGCCAGCAGCTTAGTTGCTACGGCGTACGAGCAGTACTTC,CASSLVATAYEQYF
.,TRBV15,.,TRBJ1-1,TGTGCCACCAGCAGAGTAGAGAACACTGAAGCTTTCTTT,CATSRVENTEAFF
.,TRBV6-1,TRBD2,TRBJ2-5,TGTGCCAGCAGTGAAGCGGGGACTACTCAAGAGACCCAGTACTTC,CASSEAGTTQETQYF
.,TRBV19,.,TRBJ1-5,TGTGCCAGTAGTCTCACAGCCGGTCAGCCCCAGCATTTT,CASSLTAGQPQHF
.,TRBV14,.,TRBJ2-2,TGTGCCAGCAGCCAAGATCCCACCGGGGAGCTGTTTTTT,CASSQDPTGELFF
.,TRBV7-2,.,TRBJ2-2,TGTGCCAGCAGCTTAGCGGGAGCGAACACCGGGGAGCTGTTTTTT,CASSLAGANTGELFF
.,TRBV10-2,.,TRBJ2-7,TGCGCCAGCAGTGACGGCGGAGCCACGGTCGAGCAGTACTTC,CASSDGGATVEQYF
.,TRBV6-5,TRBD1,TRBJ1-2,TGTGCCAGCAGCTCGAGGACAGGGGCGGACTATGGCTACACCTTC,CASSSRTGADYGYTF